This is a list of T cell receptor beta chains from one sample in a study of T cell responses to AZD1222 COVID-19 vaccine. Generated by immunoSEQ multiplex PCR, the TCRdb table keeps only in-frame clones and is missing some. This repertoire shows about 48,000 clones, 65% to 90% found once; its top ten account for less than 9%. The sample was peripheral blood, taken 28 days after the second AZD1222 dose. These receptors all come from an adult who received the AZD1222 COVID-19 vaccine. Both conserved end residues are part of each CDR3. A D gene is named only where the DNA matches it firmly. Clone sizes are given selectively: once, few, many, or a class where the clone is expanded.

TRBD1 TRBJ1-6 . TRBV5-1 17 CASSLTPGQGRNSPLHF TGCGCCAGCAGCTTGACTCCGGGACAGGGGCGTAATTCACCCCTCCACTTT
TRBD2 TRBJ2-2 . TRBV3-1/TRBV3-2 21 CASSQALRLAGISGNTGELFF TGTGCCAGCAGCCAAGCCCTACGACTAGCGGGAATCTCAGGGAACACCGGGGAGCTGTTTTTT
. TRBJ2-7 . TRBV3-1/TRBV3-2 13 CASSREGGYEQYF TGTGCCAGCAGCCGAGAGGGTGGCTACGAGCAGTACTTC
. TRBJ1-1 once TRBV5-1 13 CASSKVQGTEAFF TGCGCCAGCAGCAAGGTCCAGGGCACTGAAGCTTTCTTT
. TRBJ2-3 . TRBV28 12 CASSGSTDTQYF TGTGCCAGCAGCGGCAGCACAGATACGCAGTATTTT
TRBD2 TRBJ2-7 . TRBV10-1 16 CASSEGTSGFSYEQYF TGCGCCAGCAGTGAGGGGACTAGCGGGTTCTCCTACGAGCAGTACTTC
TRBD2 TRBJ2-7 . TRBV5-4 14 CASSLTSGRAEQYF TGTGCCAGCAGCCTGACTAGCGGGAGGGCCGAGCAGTACTTC
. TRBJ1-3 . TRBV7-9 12 CASSFSGNTIYF TGTGCCAGCAGCTTCTCAGGAAACACCATATATTTT
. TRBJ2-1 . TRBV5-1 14 CASSLGQEYNEQFF TGCGCCAGCAGCTTGGGCCAGGAGTACAATGAGCAGTTCTTC
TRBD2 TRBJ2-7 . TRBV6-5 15 CASSYPTSGTYEQYF TGTGCCAGCAGTTATCCGACTAGCGGGACCTACGAGCAGTACTTC
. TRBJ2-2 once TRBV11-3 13 CASTKGGAGELFF TGTGCCAGCACCAAAGGGGGTGCCGGGGAGCTGTTTTTT
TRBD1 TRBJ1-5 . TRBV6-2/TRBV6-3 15 CASSWLQGENQPQHF TGTGCCAGCAGTTGGTTACAGGGGGAAAATCAGCCCCAGCATTTT
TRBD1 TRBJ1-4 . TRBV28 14 CASRAGTGFEKLFF TGTGCCAGCAGGGCCGGGACAGGGTTTGAAAAACTGTTTTTT
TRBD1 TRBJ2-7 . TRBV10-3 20 CAISDQAPVPFRDRPYEQYF TGTGCCATCAGTGACCAGGCCCCCGTCCCCTTCCGGGACAGGCCCTACGAGCAGTACTTC
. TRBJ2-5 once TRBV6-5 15 CATVRRPLFQETQYF TGTGCCACCGTCCGGAGACCACTATTCCAAGAGACCCAGTACTTC
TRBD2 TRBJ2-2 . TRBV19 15 CASLSGGSDTGELFF TGTGCCAGCCTCTCGGGGGGGTCCGACACCGGGGAGCTGTTTTTT
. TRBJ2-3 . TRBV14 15 CASSLMGVSTDTQYF TGTGCCAGCAGCCTCATGGGGGTCAGCACAGATACGCAGTATTTT
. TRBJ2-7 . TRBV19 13 CASSIQVAGEQYF TGTGCCAGTAGTATACAGGTAGCCGGCGAGCAGTACTTC
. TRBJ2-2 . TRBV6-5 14 CASSSGVNTGELFF TGTGCCAGCAGTTCAGGGGTGAACACCGGGGAGCTGTTTTTT
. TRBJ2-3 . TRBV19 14 CASSIDGRSDTQYF TGTGCCAGTAGTATAGATGGTAGATCGGATACGCAGTATTTT
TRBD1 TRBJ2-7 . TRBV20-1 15 CSASEIRDSSYEQYF TGCAGTGCTAGTGAAATCCGGGACAGCTCCTACGAGCAGTACTTC
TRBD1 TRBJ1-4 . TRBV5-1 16 CASSYRDSSLTEKLFF TGCGCCAGCAGCTACCGGGACAGTTCTCTTACTGAAAAACTGTTTTTT
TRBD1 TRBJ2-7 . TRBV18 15 CASSPAGGPRYEQYF TGTGCCAGCTCACCCGCAGGGGGCCCTCGATACGAGCAGTACTTC
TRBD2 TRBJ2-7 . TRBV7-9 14 CASSFSGGSYEQYF TGTGCCAGCAGCTTTTCGGGGGGGTCCTACGAGCAGTACTTC
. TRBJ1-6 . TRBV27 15 CASSWRQEDNSPLHF TGTGCCAGCAGTTGGAGACAGGAGGATAATTCACCCCTCCACTTT
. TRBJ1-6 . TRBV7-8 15 CASRPGRTENSPLHF TGTGCCAGCAGACCTGGGAGGACAGAGAATTCACCCCTCCACTTT
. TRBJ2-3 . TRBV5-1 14 CASSLDNGADTQYF TGCGCCAGCAGCTTGGATAATGGAGCAGATACGCAGTATTTT
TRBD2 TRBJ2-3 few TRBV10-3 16 CAISDGTSGGTDTQYF TGTGCCATCAGTGACGGAACTAGCGGGGGCACAGATACGCAGTATTTT
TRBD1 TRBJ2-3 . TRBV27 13 CASSPHPGQDWYF TGTGCCAGCAGTCCTCACCCCGGACAGGATTGGTATTTT
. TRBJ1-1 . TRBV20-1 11 CSARGGTEAFF TGCAGTGCTAGGGGGGGAACTGAAGCTTTCTTT
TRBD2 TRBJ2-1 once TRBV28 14 CASSPREGYNEQFF TGTGCCAGCAGCCCACGGGAGGGCTACAATGAGCAGTTCTTC
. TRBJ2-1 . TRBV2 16 CASRERTIDSYNEQFF TGTGCCAGCAGAGAGCGCACGATCGATTCCTACAATGAGCAGTTCTTC
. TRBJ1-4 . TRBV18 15 CASSPRQLKNEKLFF TGTGCCAGCTCACCACGACAATTGAAGAATGAAAAACTGTTTTTT
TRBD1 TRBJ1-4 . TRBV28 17 CASSLVTGASSNEKLFF TGTGCCAGCAGTTTAGTGACAGGGGCGAGTTCTAATGAAAAACTGTTTTTT
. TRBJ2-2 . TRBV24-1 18 CATSDPGVLQQNTGELFF TGTGCCACCAGTGATCCAGGGGTCCTACAACAGAACACCGGGGAGCTGTTTTTT
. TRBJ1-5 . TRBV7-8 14 CASSLGASDQPQHF TGTGCCAGCAGCTTAGGAGCTTCCGATCAGCCCCAGCATTTT
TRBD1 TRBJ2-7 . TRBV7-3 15 CASSITGQGPYEQYF TGTGCCAGCAGCATAACGGGACAGGGGCCCTACGAGCAGTACTTC
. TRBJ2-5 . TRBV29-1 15 CSVVSGANRKETQYF TGCAGCGTTGTAAGTGGGGCAAATAGAAAAGAGACCCAGTACTTC
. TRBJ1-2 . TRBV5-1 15 CASRDSGGSGYGYTF TGCGCCAGCCGCGATAGCGGGGGCTCTGGCTATGGCTACACCTTC
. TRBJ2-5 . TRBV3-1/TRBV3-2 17 CASSPERPGVVRETQYF TGTGCCAGCAGCCCCGAGAGGCCGGGGGTGGTTCGAGAGACCCAGTACTTC
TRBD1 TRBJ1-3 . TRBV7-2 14 CASTRQGAGNTIYF TGTGCCAGCACTCGACAGGGTGCGGGAAACACCATATATTTT
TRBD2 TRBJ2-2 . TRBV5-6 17 CASSSGTSGRGAGELFF TGTGCCAGCAGCTCCGGGACTAGCGGGAGAGGAGCCGGGGAGCTGTTTTTT
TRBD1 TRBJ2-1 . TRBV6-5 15 CASSTPGTGNNEQFF TGTGCCAGCAGTACCCCCGGGACAGGGAACAATGAGCAGTTCTTC
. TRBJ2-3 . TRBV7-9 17 CASTTGGGYPSTDTQYF TGTGCCAGCACCACGGGTGGAGGCTACCCGAGCACAGATACGCAGTATTTT
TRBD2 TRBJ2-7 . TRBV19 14 CASSISAGDNEQYF TGTGCCAGTAGTATTTCAGCGGGAGACAACGAGCAGTACTTC
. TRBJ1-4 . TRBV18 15 CASSPPAGSQTKLFF TGTGCCAGCTCACCACCGGCGGGGTCTCAGACAAAACTGTTTTTT
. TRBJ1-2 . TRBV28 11 CAWGSNYGYTF TGTGCTTGGGGGTCGAACTATGGCTACACCTTC
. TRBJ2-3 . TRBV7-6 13 CASSPLTRNTQYF TGTGCCAGCAGCCCTTTAACCCGGAATACGCAGTATTTT
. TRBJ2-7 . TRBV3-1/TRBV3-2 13 CASSPGNPYEQYF TGTGCCAGCAGCCCGGGGAACCCCTACGAGCAGTACTTC
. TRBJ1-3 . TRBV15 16 CATSRDLRDSGNTIYF TGTGCCACCAGCAGAGATCTAAGGGATTCTGGAAACACCATATATTTT
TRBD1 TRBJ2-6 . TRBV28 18 CASRKGQVRRLGANVLTF TGTGCCAGCAGAAAGGGACAGGTTCGTCGGCTGGGGGCCAACGTCCTGACTTTC
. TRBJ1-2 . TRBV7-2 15 CASSLEQGLNYGYTF TGTGCCAGCAGCTTAGAACAGGGCCTAAACTATGGCTACACCTTC
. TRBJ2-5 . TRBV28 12 CASRPPGETQYF TGTGCCAGCAGACCCCCCGGGGAGACCCAGTACTTC
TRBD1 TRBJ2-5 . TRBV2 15 CASSGGTGRQETQYF TGTGCCAGCAGTGGCGGGACAGGGAGACAAGAGACCCAGTACTTC
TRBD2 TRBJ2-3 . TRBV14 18 CASSLTLPGLAGSDTQYF TGTGCCAGCAGCCTGACTTTACCGGGACTAGCGGGATCGGATACGCAGTATTTT